The rows below give T cell receptor beta chains drawn from one sample of a study of chemoradiotherapy in HPV16-positive cancers. Repertoires were generated with immunoSEQ multiplex PCR, while TCRdb's copy carries only in-frame clones and drops some. In the table there are about 2,700 clones, approximately 88% of which are singletons. Sample: tumor tissue, taken from a patient who underwent chemoradiotherapy. The source is a human donor with HPV-associated anogenital cancer. Each CDR3 is given with its conserved first and last residue. Fields, in order: D gene, J gene, CDR3 length, V gene, clone size, CDR3 protein, CDR3 DNA. The D gene is left open where the match is weak. Clone size is not always given. Where it is, it says once, few, many or a class for expanded clones.

D: TRBD2
J: TRBJ2-1
length: 15
V: TRBV4-1
size: NA
CDR3: CASSPSGSSYNEQFF
DNA: TGCGCCAGCAGCCCTAGCGGGAGCTCCTACAATGAGCAGTTCTTC

D: TRBD2
J: TRBJ2-7
length: 16
V: TRBV9
size: NA
CDR3: CASSSPGGAEGYEQYF
DNA: TGTGCCAGCAGCTCACCCGGGGGGGCGGAGGGCTACGAGCAGTACTTC

D: TRBD2
J: TRBJ2-7
length: 14
V: TRBV4-3
size: NA
CDR3: CASSPYGGVGEQYF
DNA: TGCGCCAGCAGCCCCTATGGGGGGGTTGGCGAGCAGTACTTC

D: NA
J: TRBJ2-5
length: 13
V: TRBV2
size: NA
CDR3: CASNLNSQETQYF
DNA: TGTGCCAGCAATCTCAACAGCCAAGAGACCCAGTACTTC

D: TRBD1
J: TRBJ1-5
length: 13
V: TRBV10-3
size: NA
CDR3: CAISAGQLQPQHF
DNA: TGTGCCATCAGCGCGGGACAGCTTCAGCCCCAGCATTTT

D: TRBD2
J: TRBJ2-7
length: 15
V: TRBV14
size: NA
CDR3: CASSQPGLAAYEQYF
DNA: TGTGCCAGCAGCCAACCCGGACTAGCGGCCTACGAGCAGTACTTC

D: TRBD1
J: TRBJ2-5
length: 15
V: TRBV7-2
size: NA
CDR3: CASSYRSGGSRTQYF
DNA: TGTGCCAGCAGCTACCGCTCAGGGGGCTCTCGGACCCAGTACTTC

D: TRBD1
J: TRBJ1-5
length: 14
V: TRBV6-5
size: once
CDR3: CASSPTGGTQPQHF
DNA: TGTGCCAGCAGCCCGACAGGGGGCACTCAGCCCCAGCATTTT

D: TRBD1
J: TRBJ2-7
length: 15
V: TRBV11-3
size: once
CDR3: CASSERPGQIYEQYF
DNA: TGTGCCAGCAGCGAAAGACCGGGACAGATCTACGAGCAGTACTTC

D: TRBD2
J: TRBJ2-5
length: 14
V: TRBV5-8
size: once
CDR3: CASSGGTSGETQYF
DNA: TGTGCCAGCAGCGGAGGGACTAGTGGGGAGACCCAGTACTTC

D: NA
J: TRBJ2-5
length: 18
V: TRBV9
size: NA
CDR3: CASSVGSSGLTKGETQYF
DNA: TGTGCCAGCAGCGTAGGGAGTAGCGGCCTGACTAAGGGAGAGACCCAGTACTTC

D: TRBD2
J: TRBJ2-3
length: 15
V: TRBV9
size: NA
CDR3: CASSASGIQLNTQYF
DNA: TGTGCCAGCAGCGCTAGCGGGATCCAGTTAAATACGCAGTATTTT

D: TRBD1
J: TRBJ1-1
length: 13
V: TRBV29-1
size: NA
CDR3: CSVDGGQVTEAFF
DNA: TGCAGCGTTGACGGGGGACAGGTGACTGAAGCTTTCTTT

D: NA
J: TRBJ1-5
length: 12
V: TRBV19
size: few
CDR3: CAAAREGQPQHF
DNA: TGTGCCGCGGCCAGGGAGGGTCAGCCCCAGCATTTT

D: TRBD2
J: TRBJ2-5
length: 15
V: TRBV19
size: NA
CDR3: CASSITSGSLETQYF
DNA: TGTGCCAGTAGTATTACTAGCGGGAGTCTTGAGACCCAGTACTTC